This TCR beta chain was sequenced during a study of T cell changes during pregnancy in multiple sclerosis. The CDR3 totals 14 residues. CDR1 is KGHSH, CDR2 LQKENI, per germline. Trimming cost V 1 base and J 1 base, with 7 bases left between them. Generated by immunoSEQ multiplex PCR, the TCRdb table keeps only in-frame clones and is missing some. This table has more than 90,000 clones, 80% to 95% appearing once. This clone has a single count. This rearrangement joins TRBV18 to TRBJ1-1, with unresolved D. The source was peripheral blood, collected in the second trimester of pregnancy. This TCR derives from a female donor with multiple sclerosis, enrolled in a pregnancy study. CDR3 region: CASSPLGANTEAFF. CDR3 DNA sequence: TGTGCCAGCTCACCACTGGGAGCGAACACTGAAGCTTTCTTT.